Presented here are 21 T cell receptor beta chains from one specimen sequenced in a study of identical twins. MiXCR was run by TCRdb on the 5' RACE reads, yielding one entry per CDR3 protein. This table has some 240,000 distinct CDR3 sequences, around 8% appearing once. These records were also assigned to another study, of yellow fever vaccine responses in identical twins.

The material sequenced was CD8+ T cells sorted from blood. Receptors were obtained from a woman aged 18-29 years in good health.

The gene calls are TRBV7-9 and TRBJ2-7, with 10 bases identical to TRBD1. This CDR3 spans 14 amino acids. With 1 base clipped from V and 5 bases from J, the junction kept 2 bases outside the gene matches. Germline V lookup: CDR1 SEHNR, CDR2 FQNEAQ (reference sequence). In DNA, the CDR3 is TGTGCCAGCAGCTTAGACGGACAGGGGGACGAGCAGTACTTC. It specifies CASSLDGQGDEQYF.

The chain couples TRBV20-1 to TRBJ1-5; the D gene is possibly TRBD1 (5 bases). Germline V gene lookup returns CDR1 DFQATT and CDR2 SNEGSKA (reference sequence). The CDR3 loop spans 15 amino acids. V was clipped by 0 bases and J by 1 base, with 10 bases between them. The CDR3 nucleotides are TGCAGTGCTAGAGAGGGGGAAGGGAGCAATCAGCCCCAGCATTTT. Residues: CSAREGEGSNQPQHF.

This clonotype was seen many times. The rearrangement joins TRBV6-2 or TRBV6-3 to TRBJ2-7; 9 bases are a match to TRBD2. The CDR3 is 14 amino acids. Per the germline V gene, CDR1 is MNHEY and CDR2 is SVGEGT. The V segment lost 5 bases and the J segment 3 bases; nucleotides outside the gene matches: 5. CDR3 sequence (DNA): TGTGCCAGCAGTCGACTAGCGGAGGTCTACGAGCAGTACTTC. Amino acid sequence: CASSRLAEVYEQYF.

This chain joins TRBV11-2 and TRBJ2-7; D may be TRBD1 or TRBD2 (6 bases each). Trimming took 4 bases from V and 0 from J, leaving 13 bases between them. Germline CDR1 and CDR2: SGHAT and FQNNGV. The CDR3 runs 15 residues. The CDR3 region is CASSWQRGVSYEQYF. The CDR3 bases are TGTGCCAGCAGCTGGCAGAGGGGGGTCTCCTACGAGCAGTACTTC.

About this clonotype: At one boundary the junction diverges from the germline segment, which might be a read error. The chain links TRBV7-7 to TRBJ2-2; 11 bases map to TRBD1. The V gene's germline CDR1 is SSHAT and CDR2 FNYEAQ (reference sequence). The CDR3 covers 15 residues. The CDR3 DNA follows: TGTGCTAGCAGCGCACCGGGACAGGGGGCCGGGGAGCTGTTTTTT. This translates into CASSAPGQGAGELFF. Looking up the rest from reference TRBV7-7 and TRBJ2-2 gives the full variable domain: GAGVSQSPRYKVTKRGQDVTLRCDPISSHATLYWYQQALGQGPEFLTYFNYEAQPDKSGLPSDRFSAERPEGSISTLTIQRTEQRDSAMYRCASSAPGQGAGELFFGEGSRLTVL.

This clonotype was seen a handful of times. The rearrangement uses TRBV4-3 and TRBJ2-7; no definite D call. The germline V gene encodes CDR1 LGHNA and CDR2 YSLEER. V lost 2 bases, J lost 12 bases, and 11 bases lay in between. The CDR3 spans 11 residues. The CDR3 sequence is CASSQTPHRYF. The DNA for the CDR3 is TGCGCCAGCAGCCAAACCCCTCACCGGTACTTC.

This clonotype was counted ten times or more. The CDR3 DNA reads TGCAGTGCTACAACGTACACTGAAGCTTTCTTT. Protein: CSATTYTEAFF. The chain couples TRBV20-1 to TRBJ1-1; D is undetermined. This CDR3 has 11 residues. CDR1 DFQATT and CDR2 SNEGSKA come from the germline V gene (reference sequence). Between the trimmed V and J ends, which lost 4 bases and 3 bases, there was a span of 6 bases.

This clonotype was counted a few times. V usage is TRBV3-1 and J usage is TRBJ2-1; D is ambiguous. V was clipped by 0 bases and J by 4 bases, with 13 bases between them. This CDR3 has 16 residues. CDR1 and CDR2 from the germline V gene are LGHDT and YNNKEL (reference sequence). The DNA of the CDR3 is TGTGCCAGCAGCCAAGATTTGAGATGGGGATACAATGAGCAGTTCTTC. As protein: CASSQDLRWGYNEQFF.

The table lists this clonotype with a few counts. This chain uses TRBV20-1 with TRBJ2-1; unclear D gene. The V and J ends lost 0 bases and 2 bases respectively, with 11 bases between them. This CDR3 has 15 amino acids. Germline-derived CDR1 and CDR2 are DFQATT and SNEGSKA (reference sequence). CDR3 coding DNA: TGCAGTGCTAGAGATCTGGGGAATGCCTACAATGAGCAGTTCTTC. Translation: CSARDLGNAYNEQFF.

The chain has TRBV25-1 and TRBJ2-3; 10 bases are shared with TRBD2. CDR1 MGHDK and CDR2 SYGVNS come from the germline V gene. The J segment lost 2 bases and the V segment lost 2 bases, leaving 10 bases of the junction unmatched. The CDR3 contains 18 residues. The CDR3 nucleotides read TGTGCCAGCAGTGAACGCCTAGCGGGAGAGAGTTACACAGATACGCAGTATTTT. It is translated as CASSERLAGESYTDTQYF.

The chain carries TRBV5-1 and TRBJ2-1; 11 bases fit TRBD2. The germline gives CDR1 SGHRS, CDR2 YFSETQ. V lost 3 bases to trimming and J lost 9 bases; unmatched junction nucleotides: 14. The CDR3 is made up of 17 amino acids. The CDR3 nucleotides are TGCGCCAGCAGCTCGGAGGAAGTGTTAGCGGGGGGGCGTGAGCAGTTCTTC. Translated, it gives CASSSEEVLAGGREQFF.

This clonotype has more than one count but fewer than ten. The V call is TRBV27, the J call TRBJ2-5; 7 bases are shared with TRBD1. The CDR3 has 14 residues. Unmatched junction bases numbered 2, after V lost 2 bases and J lost 2 bases. Germline CDR1 reads MNHEY; CDR2 reads SMNVEV (reference sequence). For the CDR3, the DNA is TGTGCCAGCAGTTTACGGGGACAGCAAGAGACCCAGTACTTC. It codes for CASSLRGQQETQYF.

This clonotype was counted only a few times. V usage is TRBV7-2 and J usage is TRBJ2-7; 8 bases map to TRBD2. CDR3 length equals 15 residues. The V gene's germline CDR1 is SGHTA and CDR2 FQGNSA. Losses at the gene ends were 2 bases for V and 3 bases for J; bases not matched to a gene: 6. The CDR3 is CASSLTGREFYEQYF. The CDR3 coding sequence is TGTGCCAGCAGCTTAACCGGGAGGGAATTCTACGAGCAGTACTTC. Using reference TRBV7-2 and TRBJ2-7 for the parts outside the CDR3, the full variable domain is GAGVSQSPSNKVTEKGKDVELRCDPISGHTALYWYRQSLGQGLEFLIYFQGNSAPDKSGLPSDRFSAERTGGSVSTLTIQRTQQEDSAVYLCASSLTGREFYEQYFGPGTRLTVT.

This clonotype was detected ten times or more. The gene calls are TRBV29-1 and TRBJ2-1; the match to TRBD1 covers 11 bases. Trimming at V came to 4 bases and at J to 7 bases, leaving 12 bases not matched to a gene. The CDR3 is 16 amino acids. Germline values: CDR1 SQVTM, CDR2 ANQGSEA. DNA for the CDR3: TGCAGCGTTGGAGTCCCGGGACAGGGGGTTCTGAATGAGCAGTTCTTC. It encodes CSVGVPGQGVLNEQFF.

V is TRBV7-2 and J is TRBJ2-2; perhaps D is TRBD1 or TRBD2 (7 bases each). V lost 3 bases to trimming and J lost 4 bases, with 12 bases between them. Per germline, CDR1 SGHTA and CDR2 FQGNSA. The CDR3 is made up of 15 amino acids. CDR3 in amino acids: CASSLAGGGTGELFF. The CDR3 bases are TGTGCCAGCAGCTTGGCAGGGGGGGGCACCGGGGAGCTGTTTTTT.

CDR3 DNA sequence: TGTGCCAGCAGCTTAAGCACCTGGACTAGCGGGGGGGAGCAGTACTTC. Protein sequence: CASSLSTWTSGGEQYF. The chain carries TRBV7-8 and TRBJ2-7, with TRBD2 matching over 14 bases. Germline V gene lookup returns CDR1 SGHVS and CDR2 FQNEAQ. The CDR3 totals 16 residues. Germline trimming cut 2 bases from V and 7 bases from J; bases unmatched to any gene: 7. Drawing the rest from reference TRBV7-8 and TRBJ2-7, the complete variable domain is GAGVSQSPRYKVAKRGQDVALRCDPISGHVSLFWYQQALGQGPEFLTYFQNEAQLDKSGLPSDRFFAERPEGSVSTLKIQRTQQEDSAVYLCASSLSTWTSGGEQYFGPGTRLTVT.

Many counts were recorded for this clonotype. In DNA form, the CDR3 reads TGTGCCAGCAGTGACATAGCCACAGATACGCAGTATTTT. This codes for CASSDIATDTQYF. This chain joins TRBV6-4 and TRBJ2-3; D unresolved. Germline V CDR1 and CDR2: MRHNA, SNTAGT. V was shortened by 2 bases and J by 2 bases, with 5 bases between the two germline ends. The CDR3 sequence is 13 residues long.

This clonotype has more than one count but fewer than ten. The rearrangement links TRBV5-1 to TRBJ2-1, with TRBD2 matching 8 bases. Germline V gene data show CDR1 as SGHRS and CDR2 as YFSETQ. The CDR3 spans 14 residues. J was trimmed by 6 bases and V by 4 bases; bases with no gene match: 6. As DNA, the CDR3 is TGCGCCAGCAGCCCCTGGACTAGCAGCAATGAGCAGTTCTTC. Translating gives CASSPWTSSNEQFF. The variable domain in full, with the rest retrieved from reference TRBV5-1 and TRBJ2-1, is KAGVTQTPRYLIKTRGQQVTLSCSPISGHRSVSWYQQTPGQGLQFLFEYFSETQRNKGNFPGRFSGRQFSNSRSEMNVSTLELGDSALYLCASSPWTSSNEQFFGPGTRLTVL.

The sample holds a few counts of this clonotype. V is TRBV19 and J is TRBJ1-1; the D is unclear. V was cut by 6 bases and J by 4 bases, with 9 bases left in between. The germline V gene has CDR1 LNHDA and CDR2 SQIVND (reference sequence). This CDR3 has 12 residues. This chain's CDR3 is CASRYGGTEAFF. The CDR3 coding sequence is TGTGCCAGTAGGTATGGTGGCACTGAAGCTTTCTTT.

V and J are TRBV3-1 and TRBJ1-4; D call uncertain. V was cut by 3 bases and J by 0 bases, with 5 bases left in between. Germline lookup yields CDR1 LGHDT and CDR2 YNNKEL (reference sequence). This CDR3 is 14 amino acids long. CDR3 sequence reads: CASSQFATNEKLFF. CDR3 nucleotides: TGTGCCAGCAGCCAGTTTGCAACTAATGAAAAACTGTTTTTT.

The CDR3: CASTPRGGTTSYEQYF. The CDR3 nucleotides are TGTGCCAGCACCCCCAGGGGTGGGACAACCTCCTACGAGCAGTACTTC. This chain connects TRBV28 to TRBJ2-7; a possible D gene is TRBD1 (6 bases). The CDR3 length is 16 residues. The V end lost 7 bases, the J end lost 0 bases, and 19 bases lay between the germline ends. In germline, CDR1 is MDHEN, CDR2 SYDVKM.